Below, 30 T cell receptor beta chains from the same sample are listed, as sequenced in a study of beta chain features in type 1 diabetes (dated by TCRdb to the late 2010s). Overall study results and their limits: A moderate but significant shortening of TCRB CDR3 length was observed in type 1 diabetes patients in all four CD4+ subsets.

These receptors are not linked to any known antigen. Library preparation employed the immunoSEQ multiplex PCR assay. The entire isolated RNA was reverse transcribed using the High Capacity cDNA Reverse Transcription Kit, and thus expressed TCRB transcripts were sequenced. As stored in TCRdb, this immuneACCESS dataset retains in-frame rearrangements with V and J assigned. A fraction of the clones does not appear; measured against another copy, unresolved V genes explain less than half of the discrepancy, and the remainder lacks a known reason. This sample has approximately 240,000 clones in its table, and around 15% of those were observed once. Together, the top ten hold roughly 0.08% of the sample. Sequencing was performed on naive CD4+ T cells from blood. This specimen's cell subset or site label, interpreted: true naive CD4+ T cells. Receptors originate from a man aged 30-40 years with type 1 diabetes.

This clone came up a few times. This specimen includes other DNA sequences encoding the same CDR3. V gene TRBV4-3 combines with J gene TRBJ2-3; D gene uncertain. The CDR3 is 13 amino acids. Between the trimmed V and J ends, which lost 0 bases and 4 bases, there was a span of 5 bases. Looked up from germline, CDR1 is LGHNA and CDR2 is YSLEER. The CDR3 DNA reads as TGCGCCAGCAGCCAAGAGGGTCCAGATACGCAGTATTTT. Translating it yields CASSQEGPDTQYF.

V is TRBV29-1 and J is TRBJ1-1; D not certain. Germline assignment: CDR1 SQVTM and CDR2 ANQGSEA. Trimming shortened V by 4 bases and J by 1 base, and 13 bases separated the two germline ends. CDR3 length: 14 residues. CDR3 sequence reads: CSVVLQESNTEAFF. As DNA, the CDR3 is TGCAGCGTTGTTTTGCAGGAATCGAACACTGAAGCTTTCTTT.

This sequence joins TRBV23-1 and TRBJ1-2; no firm D call. TRBV23-1 is filed as an ORF, its function uncertain. The CDR3 loop spans 15 amino acids. Trimming shortened V by 2 bases and J by 0 bases, and 10 bases separated the two germline ends. CDR3 DNA: TGCGCCAGCAGTCAAGGGTGCCAGTCTAACTATGGCTACACCTTC. Protein product: CASSQGCQSNYGYTF.

The rearrangement uses TRBV7-2 and TRBJ1-2; D gene uncertain. CDR1 SGHTA and CDR2 FQGNSA come from the germline V gene. V gave up 1 base and J gave up 2 bases, with 5 bases separating them. The CDR3 runs 13 residues. The CDR3, as DNA: TGTGCCAGCAGCTTAGGGGTGAACTATGGCTACACCTTC. This sequence encodes CASSLGVNYGYTF.

The chain recombines TRBV14 with TRBJ2-5, with 7 bases fitting TRBD2. V dropped 5 bases and J dropped 1; count of bases not matched to a gene: 7. This CDR3 is built from 15 residues. In germline, CDR1 is SGHDN, CDR2 FVKESK. The CDR3 sequence is CASSDRASGQETQYF. As DNA, the CDR3 is TGTGCCAGCAGCGACCGGGCTAGCGGCCAAGAGACCCAGTACTTC.

The V call is TRBV30, the J call TRBJ2-7, with 9 bases fitting TRBD1. CDR1 is GTSNPN and CDR2 is SVGIG in the germline V gene (reference sequence). The CDR3 length is 13 residues. V was pared by 3 bases and J by 9 bases, with 9 bases of the junction left unmatched. The DNA for the CDR3 is TGTGCCTGGAGAACAGGGGGCTTTTGGGTGCAGTACTTC. Residues: CAWRTGGFWVQYF. Variable domain in full (rest from reference TRBV30 and TRBJ2-7): SQTIHQWPATLVQPVGSPLSLECTVEGTSNPNLYWYRQAAGRGLQLLFYSVGIGQISSEVPQNLSASRPQDRQFILSSKKLLLSDSGFYLCAWRTGGFWVQYFGPGTRLTVT.

The chain recombines TRBV5-1 with TRBJ2-5; D is ambiguous. There are 15 residues in the CDR3. Per the germline V gene, CDR1 is SGHRS and CDR2 is YFSETQ. Trimming took off 4 bases at V and 10 bases at J, with 23 bases between the two ends. The CDR3 sequence: CASSQEAGLPTGQYF. CDR3 in DNA: TGCGCCAGCAGCCAAGAAGCTGGCCTCCCGACGGGCCAGTACTTC.

This clone was found a few times. The V and J genes are TRBV29-1 and TRBJ2-3; D gene ambiguous. The CDR3 contains 13 residues. The ends were cut back, 4 bases at V and 4 bases at J, with 12 bases in the middle. CDR1 and CDR2 from the germline V gene are SQVTM and ANQGSEA. CDR3: CSVVELSADTQYF. CDR3 bases: TGCAGCGTTGTGGAACTCAGTGCAGATACGCAGTATTTT.

CDR3 DNA: TGTGCCAGCAACCAAGAGGGGGACCCCCACTCCTACAATGAGCAGTTCTTC. Its translation: CASNQEGDPHSYNEQFF. The chain recombines TRBV9 with TRBJ2-1; D might be TRBD1 (6 bases). The length of the CDR3 is 17 residues. The germline CDR1 and CDR2 sequences are SGDLS and YYNGEE. Trimming took off 6 bases at V and 0 bases at J, with 19 bases between the two ends.

The chain combines TRBV7-9 with TRBJ2-5; D is unclear. Trimming removed 6 bases from V and 4 bases from J, with 15 bases in between. CDR3 length: 14 residues. Germline CDR1 SEHNR, CDR2 FQNEAQ (reference sequence). The CDR3, as DNA: TGTGCCAGCAGTTTAACGGCCGTGTCAGAGACCCAGTACTTC. This codes for CASSLTAVSETQYF.

This clone was detected a few times. The CDR3 DNA sequence: TGCGCCAGCAGCGCTCGGGGACTGGGACAAGAGACCCAGTACTTC. It is translated as CASSARGLGQETQYF. V gene TRBV5-1 combines with J gene TRBJ2-5; possibly TRBD2 for D (6 bases). The germline V and J ends were trimmed by 4 bases and 2 bases, with 15 bases remaining between them. This CDR3 is 15 amino acids long. CDR1 is SGHRS, CDR2 YFSETQ, per germline. The variable domain in full, completed from reference TRBV5-1 and TRBJ2-5, reads KAGVTQTPRYLIKTRGQQVTLSCSPISGHRSVSWYQQTPGQGLQFLFEYFSETQRNKGNFPGRFSGRQFSNSRSEMNVSTLELGDSALYLCASSARGLGQETQYFGPGTRLLVL.

The V gene is TRBV30, the J gene TRBJ1-1, with 8 bases matching TRBD1. CDR3 size: 14 residues. Germline lookup yields CDR1 GTSNPN and CDR2 SVGIG (reference sequence). V lost 3 bases, J lost 1 base, and 4 bases stayed unmatched. CDR3 in amino acids: CAWRRDRRNTEAFF. CDR3 DNA: TGTGCCTGGAGGCGGGACAGGAGGAACACTGAAGCTTTCTTT. Full variable domain (rest looked up from reference TRBV30 and TRBJ1-1): SQTIHQWPATLVQPVGSPLSLECTVEGTSNPNLYWYRQAAGRGLQLLFYSVGIGQISSEVPQNLSASRPQDRQFILSSKKLLLSDSGFYLCAWRRDRRNTEAFFGQGTRLTVV.

The chain has TRBV5-4 and TRBJ1-1; D unclear. Trimming shortened V by 4 bases and J by 1 base, and 11 bases separated the two germline ends. The CDR3 is made up of 14 amino acids. The germline CDR1 and CDR2 sequences are SGHNT and YYREEE (reference sequence). CDR3 nucleotide sequence: TGTGCCAGCAGCACCACCCGGTCGAACACTGAAGCTTTCTTT. This codes for CASSTTRSNTEAFF.

This clone was counted only a few times. This chain joins TRBV5-4 and TRBJ2-1; TRBD2 matches 7 bases. With 1 base clipped from V and 8 bases from J, the junction kept 6 bases outside the gene matches. The length of the CDR3 is 14 residues. The germline CDR1 and CDR2 sequences are SGHNT and YYREEE (reference sequence). The DNA for the CDR3 is TGTGCCAGCAGCTTGATGGGGAGGGCGGATGAGCAGTTCTTC. Amino acid sequence: CASSLMGRADEQFF.

This chain connects TRBV4-1 to TRBJ1-1; TRBD1 is a possible D gene (5 bases). Germline assignment: CDR1 MGHRA and CDR2 YSYEKL. The CDR3 extends over 17 amino acids. Trimming took off 0 bases at V and 2 bases at J, with 16 bases between the two ends. The CDR3 here is CASSQDSWGDPNTEAFF. CDR3 nucleotide sequence: TGCGCCAGCAGCCAAGATTCATGGGGGGACCCTAACACTGAAGCTTTCTTT.

In this sample, this clone turned up a few times. CDR3 nucleotides: TGCAGCGTTTCAGGCTCCCTATACAATGAGCAGTTCTTC. Residues: CSVSGSLYNEQFF. This chain links TRBV29-1 with TRBJ2-1; no clear D. This CDR3 is built from 13 residues. From germline, CDR1 is SQVTM and CDR2 ANQGSEA. V gave up 5 bases and J gave up 4 bases, with 12 bases separating them.

CDR3 nucleotides: TGTGCCAGCAGCCAAGTTAAAGGGGCCGAGCAGCCCCAGCATTTT. Translation: CASSQVKGAEQPQHF. The V and J genes are TRBV4-2 and TRBJ1-5; D might be TRBD1 (5 bases). The germline V and J ends were trimmed by 1 base and 7 bases, with 14 bases remaining between them. There are 15 residues in the CDR3. The V gene's germline CDR1 is LGHNA and CDR2 YNFKEQ.

A few counts support this clone. The chain uses TRBV6-6 and TRBJ2-7; 9 bases are shared with TRBD2. Germline values: CDR1 MNHNY, CDR2 SVGAGI (reference sequence). There are 16 residues in the CDR3. Losses at the gene ends were 7 bases for V and 4 bases for J; bases not matched to a gene: 14. Here the CDR3 DNA reads TGTGCCAGCAACGACTTTAGCGGGAGCTTCCGATACGAGCAGTACTTC. Encoded protein: CASNDFSGSFRYEQYF.

A few counts support this clone. This chain links TRBV11-1 with TRBJ2-5; no definite D call. V lost 1 base, J lost 5 bases, and 14 bases lay in between. Germline V CDR1 and CDR2: SGHAT, FQDESV (reference sequence). This CDR3 comprises 15 residues. CDR3: CASSLVSWLEETQYF. Here the CDR3 DNA reads TGTGCCAGCAGCTTAGTCTCTTGGCTAGAGGAGACCCAGTACTTC.

V usage is TRBV9 and J usage is TRBJ1-1, with D unclear. The CDR3 loop spans 15 amino acids. With 0 bases removed from V and 3 bases from J, the gap between germline ends came to 12 bases. Germline-derived CDR1 and CDR2 are SGDLS and YYNGEE. CDR3 coding DNA: TGTGCCAGCAGCGTAGTACGGGGTGTCGACACTGAAGCTTTCTTT. Translation: CASSVVRGVDTEAFF. The entire variable domain, with the rest obtained from reference TRBV9 and TRBJ1-1, is as follows: DSGVTQTPKHLITATGQRVTLRCSPRSGDLSVYWYQQSLDQGLQFLIQYYNGEERAKGNILERFSAQQFPDLHSELNLSSLELGDSALYFCASSVVRGVDTEAFFGQGTRLTVV.

In its sample, this clone was seen a few times. This chain joins TRBV15 and TRBJ2-2; either TRBD1 or TRBD2 may supply D (5 bases each). The germline V gene has CDR1 LNHNV and CDR2 YYDKDF (reference sequence). The V end was cut by 3 bases, the J end by 1 base, with 9 bases between. CDR3 length equals 15 residues. This CDR3 reads CATSRPGRNTGELFF. The DNA of the CDR3 is TGTGCCACCAGCAGGCCGGGACGGAACACCGGGGAGCTGTTTTTT.

This clone has a handful of counts. This chain uses TRBV4-1 with TRBJ2-1, with 16 bases aligning to TRBD2. This CDR3 region has 15 residues. CDR1 and CDR2 from the germline V gene are MGHRA and YSYEKL. The junction had 2 bases not matched to a gene; V was cut back by 4 bases and J by 8 bases. The CDR3 loop is CASSRGTSGRDEQFF. The CDR3 region has the DNA TGCGCCAGCAGCCGCGGGACTAGCGGGAGGGATGAGCAGTTCTTC.

This chain links TRBV6-5 with TRBJ2-5; 8 bases agree with TRBD1. Germline V gene data show CDR1 as MNHEY and CDR2 as SVGAGI. The V gene end was trimmed by 6 bases and the J gene end by 5 bases; junction bases not matched to a gene: 8. CDR3 length equals 14 residues. The CDR3 bases are TGTGCCAGCAGCCCCAGGACAGGGAGGGAGACCCAGTACTTC. The encoded protein is CASSPRTGRETQYF.

The chain is built from TRBV7-2 and TRBJ2-1, with TRBD2 matching 10 bases. The germline gives CDR1 SGHTA, CDR2 FQGNSA. The CDR3 extends over 14 amino acids. J gave up 12 bases and V 5 bases, and 10 bases lay outside the gene matches. CDR3 region: CASSRTGRTSGQFF. The CDR3 coding sequence is TGTGCCAGCAGCCGGACAGGGCGGACTAGCGGGCAGTTCTTC.

This sequence joins TRBV7-8 and TRBJ2-1, with TRBD2 identical over 8 bases. Germline values: CDR1 SGHVS, CDR2 FQNEAQ. The CDR3 covers 15 residues. The J segment lost 7 bases and the V segment lost 5 bases, leaving 10 bases of the junction unmatched. The CDR3 region is CASSRLALQGNEQFF. CDR3 bases: TGTGCCAGCAGCCGACTAGCGCTACAAGGAAATGAGCAGTTCTTC.

The V and J genes are TRBV4-1 and TRBJ2-5; 9 nucleotides agree with TRBD1. CDR3 length: 15 amino acids. Trimming cost V 0 bases and J 4 bases; bases outside gene matches: 3. The V gene's germline CDR1 is MGHRA and CDR2 YSYEKL. CDR3 nucleotide sequence: TGCGCCAGCAGCCAAGATAGGGACAGGGTAGAGACCCAGTACTTC. Its protein product is CASSQDRDRVETQYF.

Regarding this clone: This sample also contains other DNA sequences that code for the same CDR3. The chain has TRBV6-6 and TRBJ2-5; 10 positions match TRBD2. The CDR3 has 13 amino acids. V shed 6 bases, J shed 4 bases, and the junction held 2 bases outside the gene matches. Germline-derived CDR1 and CDR2 are MNHNY and SVGAGI (reference sequence). CDR3 amino acids: CASRLAGGETQYF. As DNA, the CDR3 is TGTGCCAGCAGATTAGCGGGAGGAGAGACCCAGTACTTC.

This clone was seen a handful of times. The chain couples TRBV29-1 to TRBJ1-2; D is undetermined. Germline lookup yields CDR1 SQVTM and CDR2 ANQGSEA. CDR3 length: 12 amino acids. V lost 3 bases and J lost 5, with 10 bases in between. Here the CDR3 DNA reads TGCAGCGTTGATGAGGGCGCGTATGGCTACACCTTC. It encodes CSVDEGAYGYTF.

The J gene is TRBJ2-1, the V gene TRBV6-5; D might be TRBD1 (5 bases). Germline lookup yields CDR1 MNHEY and CDR2 SVGAGI. CDR3 length: 13 amino acids. V lost 4 bases and J lost 5, with 9 bases in between. The CDR3 loop reads CASSSTVDNEQFF. The CDR3 nucleotides are TGTGCCAGCAGTTCGACAGTAGACAATGAGCAGTTCTTC.

This clone has a handful of counts. This sequence joins TRBV30 and TRBJ2-1; 12 nucleotides agree with TRBD2. Germline V gene lookup returns CDR1 GTSNPN and CDR2 SVGIG (reference sequence). J was trimmed by 4 bases and V by 3 bases; bases with no gene match: 7. This CDR3 comprises 16 residues. The CDR3 reads CAWSPGLAGKYNEQFF. DNA of the CDR3: TGTGCCTGGAGCCCTGGACTAGCGGGAAAGTACAATGAGCAGTTCTTC. The whole variable domain, remainder taken from reference TRBV30 and TRBJ2-1, is SQTIHQWPATLVQPVGSPLSLECTVEGTSNPNLYWYRQAAGRGLQLLFYSVGIGQISSEVPQNLSASRPQDRQFILSSKKLLLSDSGFYLCAWSPGLAGKYNEQFFGPGTRLTVL.